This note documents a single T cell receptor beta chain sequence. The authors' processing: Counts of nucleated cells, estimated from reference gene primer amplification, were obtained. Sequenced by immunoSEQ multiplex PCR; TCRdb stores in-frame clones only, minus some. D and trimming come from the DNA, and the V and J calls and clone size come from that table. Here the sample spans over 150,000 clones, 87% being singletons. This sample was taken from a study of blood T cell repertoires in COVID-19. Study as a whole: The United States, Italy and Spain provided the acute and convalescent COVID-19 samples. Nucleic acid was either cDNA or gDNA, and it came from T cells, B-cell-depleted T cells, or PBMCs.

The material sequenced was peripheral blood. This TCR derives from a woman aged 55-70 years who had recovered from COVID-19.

The CDR3 nucleotides read TGCAGTGCTATAGGGGCGGACATTCAGTACTTC. This gives the protein CSAIGADIQYF. J is TRBJ2-4 and V is TRBV20-1, with D possibly matching TRBD1 (5 bases). CDR1 is DFQATT and CDR2 is SNEGSKA in the germline V gene (reference sequence). Trimming took off 4 bases at V and 8 bases at J, with 9 bases between the two ends. The CDR3 has 11 residues.